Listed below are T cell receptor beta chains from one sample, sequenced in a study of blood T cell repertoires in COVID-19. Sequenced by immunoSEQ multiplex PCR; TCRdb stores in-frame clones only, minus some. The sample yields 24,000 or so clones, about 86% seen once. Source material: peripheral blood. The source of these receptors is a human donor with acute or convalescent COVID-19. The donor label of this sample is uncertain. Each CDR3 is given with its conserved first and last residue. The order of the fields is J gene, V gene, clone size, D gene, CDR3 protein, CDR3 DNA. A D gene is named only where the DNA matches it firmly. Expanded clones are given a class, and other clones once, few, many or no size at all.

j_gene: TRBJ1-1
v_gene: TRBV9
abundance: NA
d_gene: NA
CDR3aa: CASSVSGNTEAFF
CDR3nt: TGTGCCAGCAGCGTTTCGGGTAACACTGAAGCTTTCTTT

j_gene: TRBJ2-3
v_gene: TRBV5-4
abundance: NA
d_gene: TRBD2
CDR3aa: CASSLAGWGGSTDTQYF
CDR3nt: TGTGCCAGCAGCTTGGCAGGATGGGGAGGGAGCACAGATACGCAGTATTTT

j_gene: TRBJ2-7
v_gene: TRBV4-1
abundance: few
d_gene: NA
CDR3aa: CASSQVFDSIYEQYF
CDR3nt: TGCGCCAGCAGCCAAGTGTTTGACAGTATCTACGAGCAGTACTTC

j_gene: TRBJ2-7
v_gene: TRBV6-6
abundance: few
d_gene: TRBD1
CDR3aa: CATQGVSYEQYF
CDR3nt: TGTGCCACCCAGGGGGTATCCTACGAGCAGTACTTC

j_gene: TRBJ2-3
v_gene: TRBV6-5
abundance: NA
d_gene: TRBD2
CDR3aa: CASSFQLAGGEQYF
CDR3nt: TGTGCCAGCAGTTTCCAACTAGCGGGCGGTGAGCAGTATTTT

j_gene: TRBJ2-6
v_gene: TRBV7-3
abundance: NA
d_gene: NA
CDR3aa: CASSPTAHGANVLTF
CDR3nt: TGTGCCAGCAGCCCTACCGCTCATGGGGCCAACGTCCTGACTTTC

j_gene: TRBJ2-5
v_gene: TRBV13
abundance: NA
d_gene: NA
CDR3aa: CASSLNGEETQYF
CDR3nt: TGTGCCAGCAGCTTAAACGGGGAAGAGACCCAGTACTTC

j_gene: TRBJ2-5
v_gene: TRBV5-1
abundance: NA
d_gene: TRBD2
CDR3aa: CASSLALLAGGETQYF
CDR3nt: TGCGCCAGCAGCTTGGCCCTACTAGCGGGTGGTGAGACCCAGTACTTC

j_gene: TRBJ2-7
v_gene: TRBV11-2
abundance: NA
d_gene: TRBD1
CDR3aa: CASSLAWDSPSF
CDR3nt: TGTGCCAGCAGCTTAGCATGGGACAGCCCAAGCTTC

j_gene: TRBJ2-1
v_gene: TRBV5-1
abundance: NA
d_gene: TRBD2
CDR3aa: CASSLSGGSHNEQFF
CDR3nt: TGCGCCAGCAGCTTGTCTGGCGGGAGCCACAATGAGCAGTTCTTC

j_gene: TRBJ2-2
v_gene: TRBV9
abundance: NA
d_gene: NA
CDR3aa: CASSGDPGLPKNTGELFF
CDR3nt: TGTGCCAGCAGCGGGGATCCGGGACTTCCTAAAAACACCGGGGAGCTGTTTTTT

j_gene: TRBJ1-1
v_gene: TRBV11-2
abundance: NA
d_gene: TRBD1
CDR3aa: CASSLGGTGEAFF
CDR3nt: TGTGCCAGCAGCTTAGGAGGGACAGGTGAAGCTTTCTTT

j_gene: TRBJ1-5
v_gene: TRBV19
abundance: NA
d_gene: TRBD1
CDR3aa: CASSGGTGVSNQPQHF
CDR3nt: TGTGCCAGTAGTGGAGGGACAGGGGTGAGCAATCAGCCCCAGCATTTT

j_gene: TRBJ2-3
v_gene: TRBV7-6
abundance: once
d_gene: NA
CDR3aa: CASSLGQSGDRRTDTQYF
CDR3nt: TGTGCCAGCAGCTTAGGTCAATCGGGGGACAGACGCACAGATACGCAGTATTTT

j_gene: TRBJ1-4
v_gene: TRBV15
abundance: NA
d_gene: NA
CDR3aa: CATSKTPLPLNPTNEKLFF
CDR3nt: TGTGCCACCAGCAAAACTCCCCTGCCACTAAACCCAACTAATGAAAAACTGTTTTTT

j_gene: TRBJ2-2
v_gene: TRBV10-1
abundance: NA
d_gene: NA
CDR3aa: CASSESMGGRRTGELFF
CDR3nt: TGCGCCAGCAGTGAGTCGATGGGGGGGCGCAGAACCGGGGAGCTGTTTTTT

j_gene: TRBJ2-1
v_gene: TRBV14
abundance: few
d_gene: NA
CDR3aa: CASSQKSGLRNEQFF
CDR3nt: TGTGCCAGCAGCCAAAAATCGGGTCTACGGAATGAGCAGTTCTTC

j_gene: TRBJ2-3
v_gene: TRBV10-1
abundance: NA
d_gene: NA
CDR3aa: CASSSHSTDTQYF
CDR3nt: TGCGCCAGCAGTAGCCATTCTACGGATACGCAGTATTTT

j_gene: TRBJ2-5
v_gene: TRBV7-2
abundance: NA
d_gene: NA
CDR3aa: CASSLEGQGYGQETQYF
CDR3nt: TGTGCCAGCAGCTTAGAGGGGCAGGGGTACGGCCAAGAGACCCAGTACTTC

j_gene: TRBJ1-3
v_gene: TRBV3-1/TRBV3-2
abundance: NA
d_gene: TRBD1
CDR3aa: CASSPTGGLGNTIYF
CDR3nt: TGTGCCAGCAGCCCGACAGGGGGCCTTGGAAACACCATATATTTT

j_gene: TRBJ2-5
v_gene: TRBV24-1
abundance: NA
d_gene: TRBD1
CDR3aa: CATSDPWGTGRFQETQYF
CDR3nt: TGTGCCACCAGTGACCCCTGGGGGACAGGGCGCTTTCAAGAGACCCAGTACTTC

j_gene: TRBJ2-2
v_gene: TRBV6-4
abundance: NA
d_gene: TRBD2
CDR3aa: CASSGSGSPNTGELFF
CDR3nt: TGTGCCAGCAGTGGTAGCGGGAGTCCCAACACCGGGGAGCTGTTTTTT

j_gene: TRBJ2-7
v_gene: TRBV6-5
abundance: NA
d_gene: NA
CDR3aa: CASTPRRGSYEQYF
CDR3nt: TGTGCCAGCACCCCCAGGCGGGGCTCCTACGAGCAGTACTTC

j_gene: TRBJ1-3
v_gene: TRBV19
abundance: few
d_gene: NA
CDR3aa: CASTIRQGQLGNTIYF
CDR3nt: TGTGCCAGTACCATCCGGCAAGGACAGTTGGGAAACACCATATATTTT

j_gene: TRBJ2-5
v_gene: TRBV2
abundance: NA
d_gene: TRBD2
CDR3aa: CASSEGLAARETQYF
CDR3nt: TGTGCCAGCAGCGAAGGACTAGCAGCTAGGGAGACCCAGTACTTC